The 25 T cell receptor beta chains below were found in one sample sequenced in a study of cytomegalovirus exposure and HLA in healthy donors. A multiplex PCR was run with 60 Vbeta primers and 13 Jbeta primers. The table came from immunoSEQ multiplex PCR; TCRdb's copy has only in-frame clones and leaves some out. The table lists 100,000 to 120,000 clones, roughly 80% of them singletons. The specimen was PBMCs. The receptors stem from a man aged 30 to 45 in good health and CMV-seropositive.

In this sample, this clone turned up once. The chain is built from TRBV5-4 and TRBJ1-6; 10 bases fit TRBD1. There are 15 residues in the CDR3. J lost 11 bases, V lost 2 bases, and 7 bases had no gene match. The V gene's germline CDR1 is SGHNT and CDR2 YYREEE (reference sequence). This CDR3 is CASSFQGQGIAPLHF. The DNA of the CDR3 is TGTGCCAGCAGCTTCCAGGGACAGGGGATCGCACCCCTCCACTTT.

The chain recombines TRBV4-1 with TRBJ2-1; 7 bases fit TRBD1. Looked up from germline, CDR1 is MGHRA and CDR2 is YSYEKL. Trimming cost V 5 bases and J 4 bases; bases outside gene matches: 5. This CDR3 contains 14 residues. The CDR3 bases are TGCGCCAGCAGCTTTCGGGACAGATACAATGAGCAGTTCTTC. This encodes CASSFRDRYNEQFF.

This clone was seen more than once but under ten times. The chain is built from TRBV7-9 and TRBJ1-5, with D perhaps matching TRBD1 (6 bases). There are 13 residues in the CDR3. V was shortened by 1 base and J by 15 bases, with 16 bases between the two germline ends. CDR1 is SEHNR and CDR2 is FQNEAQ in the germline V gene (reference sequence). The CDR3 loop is CASSLGGGADRHF. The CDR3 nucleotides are TGTGCCAGCAGCTTAGGAGGGGGGGCAGACAGGCATTTT. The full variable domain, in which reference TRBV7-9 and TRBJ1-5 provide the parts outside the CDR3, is DTGVSQNPRHKITKRGQNVTFRCDPISEHNRLYWYRQTLGQGPEFLTYFQNEAQLEKSRLLSDRFSAERPKGSFSTLEIQRTEQGDSAMYLCASSLGGGADRHFGDGTRLSIL.

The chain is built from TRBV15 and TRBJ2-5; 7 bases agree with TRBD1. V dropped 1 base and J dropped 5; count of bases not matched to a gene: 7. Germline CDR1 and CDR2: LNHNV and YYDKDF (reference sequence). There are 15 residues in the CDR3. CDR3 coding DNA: TGTGCCACCAGCAGAGGAGACAGGGATACGGAGACCCAGTACTTC. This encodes CATSRGDRDTETQYF.

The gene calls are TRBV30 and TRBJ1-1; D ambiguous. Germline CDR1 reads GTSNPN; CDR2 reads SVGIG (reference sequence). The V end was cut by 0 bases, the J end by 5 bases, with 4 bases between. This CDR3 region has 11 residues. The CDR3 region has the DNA TGTGCCTGGAGTGTATATACTGAAGCTTTCTTT. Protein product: CAWSVYTEAFF.

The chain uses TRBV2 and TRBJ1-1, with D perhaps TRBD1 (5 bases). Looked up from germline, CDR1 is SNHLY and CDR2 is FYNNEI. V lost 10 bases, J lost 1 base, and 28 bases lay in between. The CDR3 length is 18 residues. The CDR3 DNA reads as TGTGCCATCTTAACCGGCGGGGCCTCCTATTGGAGGAACACTGAAGCTTTCTTT. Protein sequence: CAILTGGASYWRNTEAFF.

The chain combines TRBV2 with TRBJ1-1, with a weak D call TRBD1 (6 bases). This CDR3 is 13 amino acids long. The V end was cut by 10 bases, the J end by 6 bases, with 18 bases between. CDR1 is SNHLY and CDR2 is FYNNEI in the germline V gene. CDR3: CATTGQLGAEAFF. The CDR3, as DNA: TGTGCCACCACCGGACAGTTGGGGGCTGAAGCTTTCTTT. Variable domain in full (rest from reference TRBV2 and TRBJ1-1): EPEVTQTPSHQVTQMGQEVILRCVPISNHLYFYWYRQILGQKVEFLVSFYNNEISEKSEIFDDQFSVERPDGSNFTLKIRSTKLEDSAMYFCATTGQLGAEAFFGQGTRLTVV.

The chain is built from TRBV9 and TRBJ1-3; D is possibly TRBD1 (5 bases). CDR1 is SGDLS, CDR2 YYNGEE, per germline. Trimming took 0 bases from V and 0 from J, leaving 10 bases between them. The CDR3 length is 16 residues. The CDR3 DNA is TGTGCCAGCAGCGTAGCGTCAGGGTACTCTGGAAACACCATATATTTT. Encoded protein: CASSVASGYSGNTIYF.

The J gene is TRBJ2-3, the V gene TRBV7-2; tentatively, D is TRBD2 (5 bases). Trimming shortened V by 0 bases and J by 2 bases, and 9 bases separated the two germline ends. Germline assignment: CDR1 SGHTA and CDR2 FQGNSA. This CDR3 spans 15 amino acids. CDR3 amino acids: CASSLAGGFTDTQYF. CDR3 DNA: TGTGCCAGCAGCTTAGCAGGCGGGTTCACAGATACGCAGTATTTT.

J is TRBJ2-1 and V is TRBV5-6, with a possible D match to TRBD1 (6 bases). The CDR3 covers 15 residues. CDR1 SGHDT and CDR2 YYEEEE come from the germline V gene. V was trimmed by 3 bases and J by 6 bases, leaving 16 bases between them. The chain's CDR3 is CASSYYRTAGNEQFF. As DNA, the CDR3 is TGTGCCAGCAGCTACTATCGGACAGCCGGCAATGAGCAGTTCTTC.

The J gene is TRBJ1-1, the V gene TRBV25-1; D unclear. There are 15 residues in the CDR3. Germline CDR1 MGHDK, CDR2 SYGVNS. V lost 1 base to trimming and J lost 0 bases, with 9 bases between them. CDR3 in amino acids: CASSESGRMNTEAFF. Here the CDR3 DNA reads TGTGCCAGCAGTGAATCTGGTAGAATGAACACTGAAGCTTTCTTT. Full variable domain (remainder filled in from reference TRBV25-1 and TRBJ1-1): EADIYQTPRYLVIGTGKKITLECSQTMGHDKMYWYQQDPGMELHLIHYSYGVNSTEKGDLSSESTVSRIRTEHFPLTLESARPSHTSQYLCASSESGRMNTEAFFGQGTRLTVV.

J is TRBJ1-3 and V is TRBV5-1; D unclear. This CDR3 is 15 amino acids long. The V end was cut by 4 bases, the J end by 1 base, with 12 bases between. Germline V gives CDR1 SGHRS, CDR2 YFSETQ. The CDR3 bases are TGCGCCAGCAGCCTCTCGCGCGAATCTGGAAACACCATATATTTT. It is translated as CASSLSRESGNTIYF.

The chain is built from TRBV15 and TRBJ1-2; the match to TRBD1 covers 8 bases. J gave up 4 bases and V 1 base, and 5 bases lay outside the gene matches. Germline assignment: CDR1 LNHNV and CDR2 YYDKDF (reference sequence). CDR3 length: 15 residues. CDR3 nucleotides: TGTGCCACCAGCAGAGCCGGACAGGGAAGCTATGGCTACACCTTC. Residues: CATSRAGQGSYGYTF.

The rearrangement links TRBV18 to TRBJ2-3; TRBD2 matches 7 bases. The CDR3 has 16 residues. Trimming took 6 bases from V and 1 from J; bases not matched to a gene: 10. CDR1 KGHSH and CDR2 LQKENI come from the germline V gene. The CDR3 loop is CASSAPGLAGTDTQYF. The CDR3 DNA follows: TGTGCCAGCTCGGCGCCGGGGCTAGCGGGCACAGATACGCAGTATTTT.

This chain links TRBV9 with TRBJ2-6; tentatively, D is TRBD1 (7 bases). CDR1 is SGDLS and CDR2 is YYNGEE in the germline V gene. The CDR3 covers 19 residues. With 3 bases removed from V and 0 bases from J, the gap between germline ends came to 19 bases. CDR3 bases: TGTGCCAGCAGCGGCGGAGGGGACAGCTCGAACTCTGGGGCCAACGTCCTGACTTTC. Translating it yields CASSGGGDSSNSGANVLTF.

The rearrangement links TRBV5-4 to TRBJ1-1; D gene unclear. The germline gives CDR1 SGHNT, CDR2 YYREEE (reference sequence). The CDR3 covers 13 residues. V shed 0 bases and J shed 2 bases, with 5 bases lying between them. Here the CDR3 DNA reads TGTGCCAGCAGCTTGGACAGCAACACTGAAGCTTTCTTT. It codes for CASSLDSNTEAFF.

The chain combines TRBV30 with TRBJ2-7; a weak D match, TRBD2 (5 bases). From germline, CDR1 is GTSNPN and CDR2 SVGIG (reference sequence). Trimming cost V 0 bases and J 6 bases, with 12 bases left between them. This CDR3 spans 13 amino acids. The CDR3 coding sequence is TGTGCCTGGAGTGTAAATCCCGGAGGCGAGCAGTACTTC. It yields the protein CAWSVNPGGEQYF.

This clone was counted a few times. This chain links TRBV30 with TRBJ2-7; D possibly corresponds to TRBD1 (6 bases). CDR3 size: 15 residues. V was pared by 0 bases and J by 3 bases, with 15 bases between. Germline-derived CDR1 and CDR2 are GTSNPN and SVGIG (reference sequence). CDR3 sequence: CAWSVGSGQYYEQYF. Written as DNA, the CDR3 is TGTGCCTGGAGTGTAGGATCGGGACAATACTACGAGCAGTACTTC.

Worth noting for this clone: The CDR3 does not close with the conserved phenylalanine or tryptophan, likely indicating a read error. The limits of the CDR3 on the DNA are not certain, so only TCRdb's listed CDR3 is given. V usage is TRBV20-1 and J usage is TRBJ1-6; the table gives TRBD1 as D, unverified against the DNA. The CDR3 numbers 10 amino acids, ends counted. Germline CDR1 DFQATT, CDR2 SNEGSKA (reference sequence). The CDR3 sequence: CSAPTGGVRG.

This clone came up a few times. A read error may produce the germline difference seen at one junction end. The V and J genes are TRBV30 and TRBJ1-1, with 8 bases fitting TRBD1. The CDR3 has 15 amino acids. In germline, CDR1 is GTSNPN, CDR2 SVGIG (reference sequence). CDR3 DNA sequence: TGTGCCTGGAGGCCGGATTGGACAGGGTCCATGAAGCTGGTCTTT. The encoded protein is CAWRPDWTGSMKLVF.

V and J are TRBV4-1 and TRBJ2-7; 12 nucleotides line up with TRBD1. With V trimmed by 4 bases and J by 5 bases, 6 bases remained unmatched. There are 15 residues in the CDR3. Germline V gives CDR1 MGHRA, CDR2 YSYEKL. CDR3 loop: CASSRPGQGADEQYF. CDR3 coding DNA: TGCGCCAGCAGCCGACCGGGACAGGGGGCGGACGAGCAGTACTTC.

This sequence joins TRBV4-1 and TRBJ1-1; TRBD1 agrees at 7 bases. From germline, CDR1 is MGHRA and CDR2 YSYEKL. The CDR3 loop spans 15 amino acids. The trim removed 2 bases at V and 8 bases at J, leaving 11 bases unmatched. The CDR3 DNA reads TGCGCCAGCAGCCAAAACTCAGGGGGGAACAGAGAAGCTTTCTTT. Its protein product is CASSQNSGGNREAFF.

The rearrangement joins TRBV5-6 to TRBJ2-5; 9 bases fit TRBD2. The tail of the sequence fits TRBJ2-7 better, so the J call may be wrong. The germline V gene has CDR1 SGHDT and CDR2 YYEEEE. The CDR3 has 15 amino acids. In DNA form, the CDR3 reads TGTGCCAGCACGGTTGGCGGGGGGGCTTTAAACGAGCAGTACTTC. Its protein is CASTVGGGALNEQYF.

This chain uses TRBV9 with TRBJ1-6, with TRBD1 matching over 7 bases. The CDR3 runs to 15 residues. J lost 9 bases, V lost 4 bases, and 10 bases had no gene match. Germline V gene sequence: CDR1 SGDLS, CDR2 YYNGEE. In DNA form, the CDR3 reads TGTGCCAGCAGCTCAGGGGTACAGGGGAGTTCACCCCTCCACTTT. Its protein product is CASSSGVQGSSPLHF.

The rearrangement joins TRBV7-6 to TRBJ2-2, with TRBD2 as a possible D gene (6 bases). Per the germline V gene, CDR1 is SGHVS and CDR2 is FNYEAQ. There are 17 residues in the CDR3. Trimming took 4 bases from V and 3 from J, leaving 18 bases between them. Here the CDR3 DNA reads TGTGCCAGCAGCTCCCCCCGGAGGGCGGGGTACACCGGGGAGCTGTTTTTT. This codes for CASSSPRRAGYTGELFF.